There are a few counts of the clone carrying this T cell receptor beta chain. What it binds is not known. The ends were cut back, 6 bases at V and 1 base at J, with 8 bases in the middle. In germline, CDR1 is SQVTM, CDR2 ANQGSEA. This CDR3 is built from 12 residues. This sample was taken from a study of T cell repertoires in cytomegalovirus infection. Study-wide background: It can be stated that public TCR beta signatures indicated CMV infection as well as a matching HLA type.

Notes on the study in general: The cumulative frequency of public TCR beta families distinguished individuals who carried CMV together with the relevant HLA.

TCRdb called the reads again in MiXCR, with one record for every CDR3 protein. Among 830,000 or so distinct CDR3 sequences, around a third were seen once, and the ten largest hold around 12%. The receptor was derived from a human donor in good health (CMV status not recorded). Some clones in this sample may be carry-over from other donors' samples. V gene TRBV29-1 combines with J gene TRBJ2-3; D uncertain. The sample consisted of cultured CD8+ T cells from PBMCs, taken from culture after CMV antigen stimulation. The CDR3 bases are TGCAGCGTGCTACCGGGCACAGATACGCAGTATTTT. The encoded protein is CSVLPGTDTQYF.